This TCR beta chain appears in the sequencing data of a study of blood T cell repertoires in COVID-19. Study summary: Specimens from acute and convalescent COVID-19 originated in the United States, Italy and Spain. The cDNA or gDNA used as material had been derived from T cells, B-cell-depleted T cells, or PBMCs.

Authors' data handling: Estimates of nucleated cell counts were drawn from the amplification of reference gene primers. Assay used: immunoSEQ multiplex PCR; TCRdb lists only in-frame clones, some missing. For V, J and clone size, that table is used; D and trimming come from the DNA. The sample comprises about 350,000 clones, around 90% of which are singletons, and 3% to 4% rests with the top ten. Seattle researchers signed up patients amid active infection and tracked them longitudinally. The CDR3 is made up of 12 amino acids. Germline CDR1 is SGHRS and CDR2 is YFSETQ. V was clipped by 3 bases and J by 1 base, with 4 bases between them.

Material: peripheral blood. The rearrangement links TRBV5-1 to TRBJ1-1; no clear D gene. The clonotype originates from a woman aged 55-69 years with COVID-19, enrolled during active disease. The CDR3 DNA reads as TGCGCCAGCAGCTATAAGAACACTGAAGCTTTCTTT. Translation: CASSYKNTEAFF.